The present T cell receptor (beta chain) was sequenced within a study of blood T cell repertoires in COVID-19 (dated by TCRdb to 2018 to 2021). Context from the whole study: The collaborator samples originated in the United States, Italy and Spain and spanned the acute and convalescent phases of COVID-19. The repertoires were released in a freely available public database meant as a resource for research on the immune response to SARS-CoV-2. The dataset comprised deeply sampled blood TCRbeta repertoires from subjects exposed to, actively infected with, or recovered from COVID-19. Where HLA class I and class II types were available, the types were taken from metadata supplied by the sample provider, not from assay-based typing. The samples were drawn from the first 160 participants of the ongoing ImmuneRACE study and from 1,254 subjects provided by 6 global collaborators. Nearly every sample came with metadata listing a de-identified subject ID, COVID-19 status, age in years and sex. The prospective study material was composed of cDNA or gDNA derived from T cells, B-cell-depleted T cells, or PBMCs. Results the study describes overall, beyond this receptor: The amount of clinical and demographic metadata varied by source and participant and was provided uncurated.

Each collaborating institution followed its own protocols to collect whole blood in K2EDTA tubes. Collaborator samples were shipped for TCRbeta analysis as frozen whole blood, isolated PBMCs, or DNA extracted from either sample type. As for this clone: Its antigen has not been determined. The input lacks base qualities; no much larger clone sits a single base away.

TCRbeta CDR3 regions were amplified from genomic DNA using the immunoSEQ Assay, a bias-controlled multiplex PCR. Turning to the authors' computational methods: The number of nucleated cells in each sample was estimated by amplification of reference gene primers within the assay. Sequence reads were collapsed and filtered to measure the absolute abundance of every unique TCRbeta CDR3 rearrangement. For each sample, productive Simpson clonality was calculated by taking the square root of Simpson's diversity index across productive rearrangements. Sourced from immuneACCESS, this table was stored by TCRdb with only in-frame sequences that have V and J called. A share of the clones is absent; for the studies checked, an unresolved V gene accounts for under half, and the remainder has no known explanation. The V and J calls and clone size are taken from that table; D and trimming were inferred from the DNA. This sample lists around 120,000 clones; 70% to 90% were detected once. The biggest ten clones account for roughly 0.94% of the sample.

Trimming leaves V shorter by 1 base and J shorter by 4 bases, with the junction holding 8 bases beyond the gene matches. From a lookup of the germline V gene, CDR1 and CDR2 are SGHTS and YDEGEE. From cysteine to phenylalanine, the CDR3 is 16 amino acids long. Here the CDR3 DNA is all that survives: 48 bases in frame from base 1. The sequence joins TRBV5-8 to TRBJ1-2; 9 bases in between match TRBD1. The TCR comes from a woman aged 50 to 65 with active or convalescent COVID-19. Specimen: peripheral blood. The CDR3 amino acid sequence is: CASSLPGQGRGYGYTF. In nucleotides, the sequence is TGTGCCAGCAGCTTGCCCGGACAGGGGAGAGGCTATGGCTACACCTTC.